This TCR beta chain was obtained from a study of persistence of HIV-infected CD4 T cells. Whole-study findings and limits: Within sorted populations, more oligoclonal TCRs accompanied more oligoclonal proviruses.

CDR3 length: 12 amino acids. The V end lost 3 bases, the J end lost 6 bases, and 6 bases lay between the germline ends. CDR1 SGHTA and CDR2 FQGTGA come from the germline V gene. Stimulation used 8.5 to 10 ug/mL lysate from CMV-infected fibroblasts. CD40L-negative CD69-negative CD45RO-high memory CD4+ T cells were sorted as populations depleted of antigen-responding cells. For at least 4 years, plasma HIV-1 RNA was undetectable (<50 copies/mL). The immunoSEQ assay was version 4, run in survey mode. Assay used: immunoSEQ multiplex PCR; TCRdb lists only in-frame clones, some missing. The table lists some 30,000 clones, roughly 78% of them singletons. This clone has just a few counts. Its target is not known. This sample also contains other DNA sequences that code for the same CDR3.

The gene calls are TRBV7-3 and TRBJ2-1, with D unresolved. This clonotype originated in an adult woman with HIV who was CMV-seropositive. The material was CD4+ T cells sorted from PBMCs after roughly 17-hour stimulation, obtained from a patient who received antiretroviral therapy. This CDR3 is CASSLTGNEQFF. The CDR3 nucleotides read TGTGCCAGCAGCTTGACGGGCAATGAGCAGTTCTTC.